Sequencing of this TCR beta chain was carried out in a study of human T cells and chemical hapten exposure. Losses at the gene ends were 4 bases for V and 3 bases for J; bases not matched to a gene: 6. CDR3 size: 15 residues. The germline gives CDR1 ENHRY, CDR2 SYGVKD. TCRdb re-derived calls from the RACE reads in MiXCR, one entry per CDR3 protein. The table records approximately 97,000 distinct CDR3 sequences, about 28% of them present only once. Time point in this sample: patch test 3, about 24 weeks after DPC sensitization. Sample treatment: therapeutic diphenylcyclopropenone sensitization with weekly scalp DPC. Investigators collected blood before applying each patch test. In this sample, this clonotype turned up a few times. Its antigen remains unknown. Study-wide points: Unchanged with DPC sensitization were TCRs above 1 in 1000 frequency. Large CDR3 similarity clusters arose significantly more often from expanded TCRs than from controls. The count of PT1 expanded TCRs correlated positively with patch test score.

This specimen was whole blood, taken in connection with sensitization to the hapten diphenylcyclopropenone (DPC). This receptor was obtained from a man aged 40-55 years with alopecia areata. Some clones in this sample may be carry-over from other donors' samples. The rearrangement links TRBV10-3 to TRBJ2-7; 10 nucleotides align to TRBD1. CDR3 bases: TGTGCCATCAGTGGTGTTGGACAGGGGGACTACGAGCAGTACTTC. It codes for CAISGVGQGDYEQYF.